This T cell receptor (beta chain) originates from a study of cytomegalovirus exposure and HLA in healthy donors. Trimming cost V 5 bases and J 1 base; bases outside gene matches: 7. The CDR3 is 15 amino acids. CDR1 is SGHTA, CDR2 FQGNSA, per germline. The PCR contained 60 Vbeta and 13 Jbeta primers. The data were produced by immunoSEQ multiplex PCR, yet TCRdb's version contains in-frame clones alone and is incomplete. This table holds a few hundred thousand clones, 65% to 75% found once. This rearrangement joins TRBV7-2 to TRBJ1-1, with 7 positions matching TRBD1. The sequenced material came from PBMCs. The clonotype comes from a woman aged 25 to 39 in good health and CMV-seronegative. The CDR3 sequence: CASSPRTGANTEAFF. In DNA, the CDR3 is TGTGCCAGCAGCCCCAGGACAGGAGCGAACACTGAAGCTTTCTTT.